This entry concerns a single T cell receptor (beta chain). These data originate in a study of neurological immune-mediated disorders. V gave up 0 bases and J gave up 0 bases, with 4 bases separating them. CDR1 SGHRS and CDR2 YFSETQ come from the germline V gene. CDR3 length: 15 residues. cDNA synthesis was performed by 5'RACE with 10-nucleotide random UMIs. TCRdb redid the calling of the 5' RACE reads with MiXCR, one entry per CDR3 protein. The sample holds more than 35,000 distinct CDR3 sequences, roughly 6.3% seen once. For sorted libraries, the input was some 1 million CD4+ or CD8+ T cells. The TCR sequence derives from a woman aged 40 to 50 in good health. Sequenced: CD4+ T cells from blood. J is TRBJ2-6 and V is TRBV5-1; D gene ambiguous. This CDR3 reads CASSLDPSGANVLTF. In DNA, the CDR3 is TGCGCCAGCAGCTTGGATCCCTCTGGGGCCAACGTCCTGACTTTC.